These 17 T cell receptor beta chains came from one sample sequenced in a study of CD4 T cells in relation to SARS-CoV-2 and coronaviruses. The assay was immunoSEQ multiplex PCR, and TCRdb's table has in-frame clones only and misses some. The repertoire includes tens of thousands of clones, roughly 88% of them detected once, and 1.4% sits in the top ten. Before the COVID-19 pandemic, during about 2011-2018, CD4+ T cells were taken from unexposed donors. Input material: memory CD4+ T cells from PBMCs. Source of these receptors: a human donor in good health.

The chain links TRBV3-1 (or the pseudogene TRBV3-2) to TRBJ2-1, with D possibly being TRBD2 (6 bases). The germline V and J ends were trimmed by 1 base and 5 bases, with 15 bases remaining between them. Germline V gene data show CDR1 as LGHDT and CDR2 as YNNKEL (reference sequence). This CDR3 contains 16 residues. The CDR3 loop reads CASSQAGAGDHNEQFF. The CDR3, as DNA: TGTGCCAGCAGCCAAGCAGGAGCGGGTGACCACAATGAGCAGTTCTTC.

A few counts support this clone. The chain recombines TRBV7-3 with TRBJ2-7; 10 nucleotides align to TRBD2. There are 14 residues in the CDR3. Germline loops: CDR1 SGHTA, CDR2 FQGTGA. V lost 5 bases to trimming and J lost 4 bases; unmatched junction nucleotides: 5. The CDR3: CASSPSGSGYEQYF. The CDR3 DNA is TGTGCCAGCAGCCCTAGCGGGAGCGGGTACGAGCAGTACTTC.

The genes are TRBV7-8 and TRBJ2-1; D uncertain. The germline gives CDR1 SGHVS, CDR2 FQNEAQ. The V end was cut by 4 bases, the J end by 3 bases, with 13 bases between. The CDR3 spans 15 residues. The CDR3 region is CASSSTEASYNEQFF. Written as DNA, the CDR3 is TGTGCCAGCAGCTCTACAGAGGCTAGCTACAATGAGCAGTTCTTC.

As concerns this clone: Germline and junction disagree at one end, which may indicate a read error. This chain joins TRBV18 and TRBJ1-5; the match to TRBD1 covers 9 bases. Germline CDR1 is KGHSH and CDR2 is LQKENI. The length of the CDR3 is 14 residues. Here the CDR3 DNA reads TGTGCCAGCTCCCCACAGGGGGCGAGTCAGCCCCAGCATTTT. Residues: CASSPQGASQPQHF.

This rearrangement joins TRBV5-1 to TRBJ2-7; 10 nucleotides match TRBD1. The trim removed 0 bases at V and 0 bases at J, leaving 18 bases unmatched. The germline CDR1 and CDR2 sequences are SGHRS and YFSETQ. CDR3 length equals 21 residues. The CDR3 here is CASSLAGLGDRGRKSSYEQYF. CDR3 nucleotide sequence: TGCGCCAGCAGCTTGGCCGGTCTTGGGGACAGGGGACGAAAGAGCTCCTACGAGCAGTACTTC. The whole variable domain, filled in from reference TRBV5-1 and TRBJ2-7, reads KAGVTQTPRYLIKTRGQQVTLSCSPISGHRSVSWYQQTPGQGLQFLFEYFSETQRNKGNFPGRFSGRQFSNSRSEMNVSTLELGDSALYLCASSLAGLGDRGRKSSYEQYFGPGTRLTVT.

This chain uses TRBV6-1 with TRBJ2-5; possibly TRBD1 for D (5 bases). Germline V lookup: CDR1 MNHNS, CDR2 SASEGT. The V end lost 2 bases, the J end lost 3 bases, and 19 bases lay between the germline ends. CDR3 length equals 17 residues. CDR3 nucleotides: TGTGCCAGCAGTGAAATCGTGAGACGGGCAGGGAAAGAGACCCAGTACTTC. This codes for CASSEIVRRAGKETQYF.

This clone is medium-sized by share. The rearrangement joins TRBV6-5 to TRBJ1-3; 8 nucleotides align to TRBD1. Germline-derived CDR1 and CDR2 are MNHEY and SVGAGI. Germline trimming cut 0 bases from V and 7 bases from J; bases unmatched to any gene: 8. The CDR3 contains 16 residues. The CDR3 is CASSYSGQAARNTIYF. CDR3 nucleotides: TGTGCCAGCAGTTACTCGGGACAGGCGGCCCGGAACACCATATATTTT.

The genes are TRBV7-9 and TRBJ2-7; the match to TRBD1 covers 11 bases. Germline CDR1 and CDR2: SEHNR and FQNEAQ (reference sequence). CDR3 length: 14 amino acids. V dropped 3 bases and J dropped 6; count of bases not matched to a gene: 4. CDR3 residues: CASSFTGTGGEQYF. CDR3 sequence (DNA): TGTGCCAGCAGCTTTACCGGGACAGGGGGCGAGCAGTACTTC.

This sequence joins TRBV29-1 and TRBJ2-7; D is possibly TRBD2 (6 bases). V was pared by 7 bases and J by 2 bases, with 12 bases between. CDR3 length: 12 amino acids. Germline V gene lookup returns CDR1 SQVTM and CDR2 ANQGSEA. In DNA, the CDR3 is TGCAGCGCCAAAGCGGGCGCCTACGAGCAGTACTTC. This sequence encodes CSAKAGAYEQYF.

This chain uses TRBV5-1 with TRBJ2-3; 8 nucleotides line up with TRBD2. V lost 1 base and J lost 6; bases outside the gene matches: 4. CDR1 and CDR2 (germline): SGHRS, YFSETQ. The CDR3 runs to 14 residues. The CDR3 reads CASSLNSGVDTQYF. CDR3 coding DNA: TGCGCCAGCAGCTTGAATAGCGGGGTGGATACGCAGTATTTT. Drawing the rest from reference TRBV5-1 and TRBJ2-3, the complete variable domain is KAGVTQTPRYLIKTRGQQVTLSCSPISGHRSVSWYQQTPGQGLQFLFEYFSETQRNKGNFPGRFSGRQFSNSRSEMNVSTLELGDSALYLCASSLNSGVDTQYFGPGTRLTVL.

The chain has TRBV3-1 (or the pseudogene TRBV3-2) and TRBJ2-5; D may be TRBD1 (6 bases). CDR1 is LGHDT, CDR2 YNNKEL, per germline (reference sequence). The V and J ends lost 1 base and 7 bases respectively, with 13 bases between them. CDR3 length: 14 residues. For the CDR3, the DNA is TGTGCCAGCAGCCAAGTGTTAATAGGGGGGACCCAGTACTTC. Translating it yields CASSQVLIGGTQYF.

This clone appeared a few times. The chain uses TRBV27 and TRBJ2-7; tentatively, D is TRBD1 (7 bases). This CDR3 has 14 residues. In germline, CDR1 is MNHEY, CDR2 SMNVEV (reference sequence). V lost 6 bases to trimming and J lost 7 bases, with 19 bases between them. The CDR3 DNA is TGTGCCAGCAGACTGGGGACTTCAGGGGGGGAGCAGTACTTC. This codes for CASRLGTSGGEQYF.

The chain carries TRBV10-1 and TRBJ2-7, with 7 bases identical to TRBD1. The CDR3 has 13 residues. Germline CDR1 and CDR2: WNHNN and SYGVQD (reference sequence). V shed 2 bases and J 6 bases; nucleotides not matched to a gene: 4. In DNA, the CDR3 is TGCGCCAGCAGTGAGGCCGACAGGGCCGAGCAGTACTTC. Amino acids: CASSEADRAEQYF.

The chain combines TRBV5-1 with TRBJ2-7; D is perhaps TRBD1 (6 bases). CDR1 SGHRS and CDR2 YFSETQ come from the germline V gene. CDR3 length equals 16 residues. Trimming took off 0 bases at V and 4 bases at J, with 17 bases between the two ends. In nucleotides, the CDR3 is TGCGCCAGCAGCTTGGGGAACACAGGGAGTCTATACGAGCAGTACTTC. Residues: CASSLGNTGSLYEQYF.

The rearrangement links TRBV18 to TRBJ2-3; 11 bases fit TRBD1. Germline V CDR1 and CDR2: KGHSH, LQKENI. This CDR3 region has 15 residues. J lost 4 bases, V lost 6 bases, and 6 bases had no gene match. The CDR3 loop is CASSLGQGGADTQYF. For the CDR3, the DNA is TGTGCCAGCTCGCTGGGACAGGGGGGCGCAGATACGCAGTATTTT.

This clone was seen a handful of times. The chain uses TRBV28 and TRBJ2-7; TRBD2 aligns across 7 bases. The CDR3 is 14 amino acids. V shed 6 bases and J 3 bases; nucleotides not matched to a gene: 8. Germline V gene lookup returns CDR1 MDHEN and CDR2 SYDVKM. CDR3 coding DNA: TGTGCCAGCAGCATGGGGGGGTCCCGCTACGAGCAGTACTTC. Protein: CASSMGGSRYEQYF.

The J gene is TRBJ2-7, the V gene TRBV6-6; D gene ambiguous. The V gene's germline CDR1 is MNHNY and CDR2 SVGAGI (reference sequence). The germline V and J ends were trimmed by 5 bases and 4 bases, with 9 bases remaining between them. This CDR3 has 12 residues. CDR3 nucleotide sequence: TGTGCCAGCAGTACGGCCAGGTACGAGCAGTACTTC. It translates to CASSTARYEQYF.